Each of the 27 T cell receptor beta chains below was sequenced from the same sample in a study of blood T cells in healthy people across ages. For the second PCR, which ran for about 7 to 11 cycles, a sample-barcoded 5' primer and a J-beta primer mix were used. TCRdb re-analysed the 5' RACE reads in MiXCR, keeping a single row per CDR3 protein. This sample carries some 1.6 million distinct CDR3 sequences, approximately 32% of them seen once, and the ten largest clones take 11%. Sequencing used blood. The receptors stem from a woman aged 25 to 39 in good health.

Comments on this clonotype: Germline is not matched at one junction end, which may reflect a read error. V is TRBV5-1 and J is TRBJ2-3; D gene uncertain. This CDR3 comprises 15 residues. From germline, CDR1 is SGHRS and CDR2 YFSETQ. In DNA form, the CDR3 reads TGCGCCAGTAGCTTGGATGGCGGAACTTTGAATACGCAGTATTTT. Translation gives CASSLDGGTLNTQYF.

The rearrangement uses TRBV15 and TRBJ2-3; D may correspond to TRBD1 or TRBD2 (5 bases each). Per the germline V gene, CDR1 is LNHNV and CDR2 is YYDKDF (reference sequence). Trimming cost V 3 bases and J 2 bases, with 12 bases left between them. There are 15 residues in the CDR3. The CDR3 DNA reads TGTGCCACCAGCAGGTCTGGGACGGTCACAGATACGCAGTATTTT. It is translated as CATSRSGTVTDTQYF.

Remarks on this clonotype: This may arise from a read error, as a much more abundant clone is one base away. V usage is TRBV7-2 and J usage is TRBJ2-1; tentatively, D is TRBD2 (5 bases). This CDR3 has 17 amino acids. CDR1 and CDR2 (germline): SGHTA, FQGNSA. This chain's CDR3 is CASSLAPRVSSYKEQFF. The CDR3 DNA follows: TGTGCCAGCAGCTTAGCGCCGCGGGTTAGCTCCTACAAGGAGCAGTTCTTC.

This clonotype has ten or more counts. This chain joins TRBV12-3 or TRBV12-4 and TRBJ1-2, with D hard to call. There are 15 residues in the CDR3. Trimming removed 2 bases from V and 5 bases from J, with 15 bases in between. For the CDR3, the DNA is TGTGCCAGCAGTTTAATGGAAAGGCCCGGGTATGGCTACACCTTC. This translates into CASSLMERPGYGYTF.

Of note for this clonotype: Being one base from a much bigger clone, this may be a read error. The chain uses TRBV18 and TRBJ2-7; D possibly uses TRBD1 or TRBD2 (7 bases each). Deletions cut 3 bases from V and 11 bases from J, with 23 bases between. This CDR3 comprises 15 residues. Germline lookup yields CDR1 KGHSH and CDR2 LQKENI. DNA for the CDR3: TGTGCCAGCTCACCGCCAGGGGGAGGGCCTAAGGTGGAGTACTTC. Translating it yields CASSPPGGGPKVEYF.

The chain is built from TRBV27 and TRBJ2-3, with 8 bases identical to TRBD2. This CDR3 has 13 residues. V lost 8 bases, J lost 7 bases, and 8 bases stayed unmatched. CDR1 is MNHEY and CDR2 is SMNVEV in the germline V gene (reference sequence). The CDR3 sequence: CASVPGGGYTQYF. In nucleotides, the CDR3 is TGTGCCAGCGTCCCGGGGGGGGGTTATACGCAGTATTTT.

The chain has TRBV7-2 and TRBJ1-5, with D hard to call. The germline V and J ends were trimmed by 3 bases and 6 bases, with 9 bases remaining between them. The CDR3 loop spans 13 amino acids. Per germline, CDR1 SGHTA and CDR2 FQGNSA. CDR3 sequence reads: CASSLAEIQPQHF. Written as DNA, the CDR3 is TGTGCCAGCAGCTTGGCGGAAATTCAGCCCCAGCATTTT. The whole variable domain, filled in from reference TRBV7-2 and TRBJ1-5, reads GAGVSQSPSNKVTEKGKDVELRCDPISGHTALYWYRQSLGQGLEFLIYFQGNSAPDKSGLPSDRFSAERTGGSVSTLTIQRTQQEDSAVYLCASSLAEIQPQHFGDGTRLSIL.

The V and J genes are TRBV4-1 and TRBJ2-7; 7 bases agree with TRBD2. The CDR3 runs 15 residues. Germline assignment: CDR1 MGHRA and CDR2 YSYEKL. V lost 1 base, J lost 3 bases, and 6 bases stayed unmatched. The CDR3 loop is CASSQGAGGFYEQYF. In nucleotides, the CDR3 is TGCGCCAGCAGCCAAGGGGCCGGGGGGTTCTACGAGCAGTACTTC.

The chain employs TRBV3-1 and TRBJ2-3, with 8 bases fitting TRBD1. Germline lookup yields CDR1 LGHDT and CDR2 YNNKEL (reference sequence). This CDR3 is 15 amino acids long. V lost 1 base and J lost 2; bases outside the gene matches: 2. In nucleotides, the CDR3 is TGTGCCAGCAGCCAAGGGGACAGGTCCACAGATACGCAGTATTTT. This encodes CASSQGDRSTDTQYF.

This chain joins TRBV12-3 or TRBV12-4 and TRBJ2-5; D may be TRBD1 or TRBD2 (5 bases each). The CDR3 covers 17 residues. The ends were cut back, 6 bases at V and 5 bases at J, with 25 bases in the middle. Written as DNA, the CDR3 is TGTGCCAGCAGCTTACTACGCCCCGGGGCCGGCAAGGAGACCCAGTACTTC. Translated, it gives CASSLLRPGAGKETQYF.

This rearrangement joins TRBV2 to TRBJ2-7; 9 bases align to TRBD1. V lost 7 bases and J lost 7; bases outside the gene matches: 14. This CDR3 is built from 15 residues. Germline CDR1 reads SNHLY; CDR2 reads FYNNEI. The CDR3 spells CASTDPGTGIGEQYF. The DNA of the CDR3 is TGTGCCAGCACCGATCCCGGGACAGGGATTGGGGAGCAGTACTTC.

In the case of this clonotype: A much larger clone sits a single nucleotide away, making a read error possible. This sequence joins TRBV7-6 and TRBJ2-5; D gene ambiguous. CDR1 and CDR2 from the germline V gene are SGHVS and FNYEAQ. V shed 4 bases and J shed 11 bases, with 14 bases lying between them. The CDR3 has 12 amino acids. The chain's CDR3 is CASSSHHEEQYF. DNA for the CDR3: TGTGCCAGCAGCTCACATCATGAGGAGCAGTACTTC.

There are a few counts of this clonotype. The genes are TRBV5-5 and TRBJ2-7; TRBD1 matches 7 bases. The CDR3 totals 15 residues. J lost 3 bases, V lost 4 bases, and 10 bases had no gene match. Germline loops: CDR1 SGHKS, CDR2 YYEKEE (reference sequence). The CDR3 DNA is TGTGCCAGCAGCCCCGGACAGGCCATTCTCTACGAGCAGTACTTC. Translated: CASSPGQAILYEQYF.

This clonotype was detected a few times. The chain combines TRBV5-5 with TRBJ1-5; no definite D call. Germline CDR1 SGHKS, CDR2 YYEKEE (reference sequence). The CDR3 is made up of 15 amino acids. The germline V and J ends were trimmed by 2 bases and 2 bases, with 11 bases remaining between them. The CDR3 protein is CASSFGSRGNQPQHF. In nucleotides, the CDR3 is TGTGCCAGCAGCTTTGGCAGTCGAGGCAATCAGCCCCAGCATTTT.

There are a few counts of this clonotype. The CDR3 reads CSVRQASSYNEQYF. DNA for the CDR3: TGCAGCGTAAGACAGGCAAGCTCCTACAATGAGCAGTACTTC. This rearrangement joins TRBV29-1 to TRBJ2-1, with D tentatively TRBD1 (6 bases). The J call could be wrong; TRBJ2-7 is a better fit for the DNA end. Germline V CDR1 and CDR2: SQVTM, ANQGSEA. This CDR3 contains 14 residues.

V and J are TRBV15 and TRBJ2-7; no definite D call. CDR1 LNHNV and CDR2 YYDKDF come from the germline V gene (reference sequence). V was trimmed by 4 bases and J by 1 base, leaving 8 bases between them. The CDR3 loop spans 13 amino acids. CDR3 sequence: CATSTDLSYEQYF. CDR3 in DNA: TGTGCCACCAGCACGGACCTTTCCTACGAGCAGTACTTC.

V usage is TRBV5-1 and J usage is TRBJ2-7; D might be TRBD1 (5 bases). The V end lost 4 bases, the J end lost 2 bases, and 13 bases lay between the germline ends. Germline loops: CDR1 SGHRS, CDR2 YFSETQ. The CDR3 consists of 14 residues. For the CDR3, the DNA is TGCGCCAGCAGCCTCGTTGGGGCGGCCTACGAGCAGTACTTC. Protein product: CASSLVGAAYEQYF.

Only a few counts were recorded for this clonotype. The genes are TRBV6-5 and TRBJ1-5, with a tentative D call TRBD1 (5 bases). V shed 5 bases and J shed 4 bases, with 18 bases lying between them. Germline V gene lookup returns CDR1 MNHEY and CDR2 SVGAGI. The CDR3 covers 16 residues. CDR3 DNA: TGTGCCAGCAGTCCCCGCGGGGCCGTCTGGAATCAGCCCCAGCATTTT. Residues: CASSPRGAVWNQPQHF.

The V call is TRBV9, the J call TRBJ1-1, with D maybe TRBD1 (5 bases). The length of the CDR3 is 15 residues. Germline values: CDR1 SGDLS, CDR2 YYNGEE. V lost 0 bases to trimming and J lost 4 bases, with 13 bases between them. Here the CDR3 reads CASSVDGGGVTEAFF. The CDR3 DNA follows: TGTGCCAGCAGCGTAGATGGGGGAGGGGTCACTGAAGCTTTCTTT.

The V call is TRBV27, the J call TRBJ2-1, with no clear D. The CDR3 loop spans 12 amino acids. The germline V gene encodes CDR1 MNHEY and CDR2 SMNVEV (reference sequence). V was trimmed by 5 bases and J by 16 bases, leaving 18 bases between them. The CDR3 spells CASSTRGTEAFF. The CDR3 nucleotides are TGTGCCAGCAGTACCCGAGGCACTGAAGCTTTCTTC.

This clonotype was observed a few times. V gene TRBV20-1 combines with J gene TRBJ2-1; possible D gene TRBD2, 5 bases. The CDR3 is made up of 13 amino acids. Deletions cut 3 bases from V and 2 bases from J, with 8 bases between. The germline V gene has CDR1 DFQATT and CDR2 SNEGSKA (reference sequence). The CDR3 spells CSASAGAYNEQFF. CDR3 nucleotide sequence: TGCAGTGCTAGTGCGGGTGCCTACAATGAGCAGTTCTTC.

V is TRBV20-1 and J is TRBJ2-1; D is perhaps TRBD1 or TRBD2 (5 bases each). The DNA end lines up better with TRBJ2-7; the J call may be wrong. Germline CDR1 is DFQATT and CDR2 is SNEGSKA (reference sequence). The CDR3 has 15 residues. The CDR3 nucleotides are TGCAGTGCTAATTCGTGGGGGAGCTCCTACAATGGGCAGTACTTC. Translated: CSANSWGSSYNGQYF.

This chain joins TRBV7-8 and TRBJ1-5, with 12 nucleotides matching TRBD1. Germline lookup yields CDR1 SGHVS and CDR2 FQNEAQ. The CDR3 runs 18 residues. J gave up 2 bases and V 5 bases, and 10 bases lay outside the gene matches. CDR3 coding DNA: TGTGCCAGCAGCGAACACCCGGGACAGGGGGCTCGCAATCAGCCCCAGCATTTT. Translation: CASSEHPGQGARNQPQHF.

This clonotype occurred a few times. The chain recombines TRBV20-1 with TRBJ1-1, with 7 bases matching TRBD1. Germline V gene lookup returns CDR1 DFQATT and CDR2 SNEGSKA (reference sequence). The CDR3 has 15 residues. After removal of 6 bases from V and 0 bases from J, the junction contained 10 bases not matched to a gene. This CDR3 is CSARQGGGLNTEAFF. Written as DNA, the CDR3 is TGCAGTGCCAGACAGGGAGGGGGGTTGAACACTGAAGCTTTCTTT.

Concerning this clonotype itself: A junction boundary mismatches the germline segment, possibly from a read error. The gene calls are TRBV7-9 and TRBJ2-1; TRBD2 matches at 14 bases. The V gene's germline CDR1 is SEHNR and CDR2 FQNEAQ (reference sequence). The length of the CDR3 is 17 residues. This CDR3 reads CASTSGTSGGHYSEQFF. The CDR3 DNA reads TGTGCCAGCACCTCCGGGACTAGCGGGGGCCACTACAGTGAGCAGTTCTTC.

The chain has TRBV7-6 and TRBJ2-1; D ambiguous. V lost 0 bases, J lost 5 bases, and 8 bases lay in between. The CDR3 has 14 residues. Germline V gives CDR1 SGHVS, CDR2 FNYEAQ. This chain's CDR3 is CASSLAFADNEQFF. CDR3 sequence (DNA): TGTGCCAGCAGCTTAGCGTTTGCGGACAATGAGCAGTTCTTC. The whole variable domain, filled in from reference TRBV7-6 and TRBJ2-1, reads GAGVSQSPRYKVTKRGQDVALRCDPISGHVSLYWYRQALGQGPEFLTYFNYEAQQDKSGLPNDRFSAERPEGSISTLTIQRTEQRDSAMYRCASSLAFADNEQFFGPGTRLTVL.

With regard to this clonotype: A read error may explain this, as a much larger clone is one base away. V is TRBV7-8 and J is TRBJ2-7; 10 bases match TRBD1. After removal of 2 bases from V and 4 bases from J, the junction contained 5 bases not matched to a gene. Germline V gene sequence: CDR1 SGHVS, CDR2 FQNEAQ. This CDR3 contains 15 residues. CDR3 DNA: TGTGCCAGCAGCTTAAGCGGGACAGGGGAATACGAGCAGTACTTC. It is translated as CASSLSGTGEYEQYF.